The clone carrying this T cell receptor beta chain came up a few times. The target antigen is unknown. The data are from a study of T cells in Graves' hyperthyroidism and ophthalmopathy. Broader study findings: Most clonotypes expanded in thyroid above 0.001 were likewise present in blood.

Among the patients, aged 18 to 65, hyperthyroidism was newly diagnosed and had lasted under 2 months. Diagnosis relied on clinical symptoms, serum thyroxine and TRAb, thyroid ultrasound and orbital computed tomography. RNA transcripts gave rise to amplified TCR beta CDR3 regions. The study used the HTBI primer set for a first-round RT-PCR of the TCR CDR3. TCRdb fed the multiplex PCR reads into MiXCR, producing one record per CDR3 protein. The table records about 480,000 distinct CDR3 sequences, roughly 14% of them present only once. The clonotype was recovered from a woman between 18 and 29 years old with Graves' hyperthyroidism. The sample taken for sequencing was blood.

The CDR3 here is CAITGHENTEAFF. The CDR3 DNA sequence: TGTGCCATCACCGGACACGAGAACACTGAAGCTTTCTTT. The chain recombines TRBV10-3 with TRBJ1-1, with D possibly matching TRBD1 (5 bases). The CDR3 consists of 13 residues. V dropped 7 bases and J dropped 1 base, with 10 bases sitting between them. Germline CDR1 reads ENHRY; CDR2 reads SYGVKD.